By sample share, the clone carrying this T cell receptor (beta chain) is medium-sized. TCRdb's copy holds only in-frame clones and misses some; the assay was immunoSEQ multiplex PCR. The data hold fewer than 15,000 clones, with around two thirds observed a single time. This sample was taken from a study of T cells after somatic rescue of genetic block. Germline CDR1 GTSNPN, CDR2 SVGIG (reference sequence). The CDR3 covers 17 residues. The V gene end was trimmed by 3 bases and the J gene end by 4 bases; junction bases not matched to a gene: 12. The material sequenced was peripheral blood mononuclear cells (PBMCs). The receptor comes from a boy younger than 18. The chain joins TRBV30 to TRBJ2-1; 10 nucleotides line up with TRBD2. Here the CDR3 DNA reads TGTGCCTGGAGGGGGACTAGCGATCGGTCGCCATACAATGAGCAGTTCTTC. Translation: CAWRGTSDRSPYNEQFF.